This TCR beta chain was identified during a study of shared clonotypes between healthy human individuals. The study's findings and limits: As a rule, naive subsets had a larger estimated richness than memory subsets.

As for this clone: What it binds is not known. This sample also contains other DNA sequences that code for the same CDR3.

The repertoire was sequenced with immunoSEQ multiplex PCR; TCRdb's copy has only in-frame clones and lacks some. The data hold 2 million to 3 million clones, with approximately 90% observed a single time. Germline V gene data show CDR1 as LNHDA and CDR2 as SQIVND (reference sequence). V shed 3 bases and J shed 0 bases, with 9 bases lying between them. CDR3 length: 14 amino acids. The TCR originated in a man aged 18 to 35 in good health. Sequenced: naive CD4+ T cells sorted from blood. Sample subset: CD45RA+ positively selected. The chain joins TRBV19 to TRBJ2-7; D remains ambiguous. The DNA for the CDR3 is TGTGCCAGTAGTATTCCGGGCCCCTCCTACGAGCAGTACTTC. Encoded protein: CASSIPGPSYEQYF.